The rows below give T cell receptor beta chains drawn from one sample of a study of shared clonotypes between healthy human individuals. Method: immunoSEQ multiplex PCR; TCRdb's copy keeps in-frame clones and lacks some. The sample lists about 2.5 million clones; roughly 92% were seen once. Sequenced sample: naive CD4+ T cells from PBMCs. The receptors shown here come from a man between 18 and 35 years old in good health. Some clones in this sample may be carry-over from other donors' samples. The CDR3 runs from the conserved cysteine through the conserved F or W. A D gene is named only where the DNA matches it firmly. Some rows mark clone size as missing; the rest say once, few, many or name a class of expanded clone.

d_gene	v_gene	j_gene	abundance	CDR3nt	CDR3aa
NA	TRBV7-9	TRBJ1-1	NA	TGTGCCAGCAGCTTAGAAAGGGGAGGACGGACTGAAGCTTTCTTT	CASSLERGGRTEAFF
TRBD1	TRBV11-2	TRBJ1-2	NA	TGTGCCAGCAGCATCAATGGGGGACAGAACTATGGCTACACCTTC	CASSINGGQNYGYTF
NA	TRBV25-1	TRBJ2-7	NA	TGTGCCAGCAGTGAATATGGGCCGTACGAGCAGTACTTC	CASSEYGPYEQYF
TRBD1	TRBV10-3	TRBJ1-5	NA	TGTGCCATCAGTGAACAGGGGGCGGTTCAGCCCCAGCATTTT	CAISEQGAVQPQHF
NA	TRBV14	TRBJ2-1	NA	TGTGCCAGCAGCCAAGATGCGCTATCTGCCTACAATGAGCAGTTCTTC	CASSQDALSAYNEQFF
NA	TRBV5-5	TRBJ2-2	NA	TGTGCCAGCAGCCAGGGAGGCAGCTGGCCCGGGGAGCTGTTTTTT	CASSQGGSWPGELFF
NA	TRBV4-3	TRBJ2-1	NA	TGCGCCAGCAGCCAAGATAGGGGCCATGAGCAGTTCTTC	CASSQDRGHEQFF
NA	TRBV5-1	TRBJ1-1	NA	TGCGCCAGCAGCTTGTTAGGCAAATGGGGGACTGAAGCTTTCTTT	CASSLLGKWGTEAFF
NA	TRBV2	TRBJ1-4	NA	TGTGCCAGCAACACGGCAACAACTAATGAAAAACTGTTTTTT	CASNTATTNEKLFF
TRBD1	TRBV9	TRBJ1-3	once	TGTGCCAGCAGCGTGACAGGGTACTCTGGAAACACCATATATTTT	CASSVTGYSGNTIYF
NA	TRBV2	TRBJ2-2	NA	TGTGCCAGCAAAGAGCCCGGGGAGCTGTTTTTT	CASKEPGELFF
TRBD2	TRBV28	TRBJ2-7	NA	TGTGCCAGCAGTTTAGGGCTAGCGGTGTACTTC	CASSLGLAVYF
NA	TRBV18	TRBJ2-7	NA	TGTGCCAGCTCACCCGACAGGAATAACGAGCAGTACTTC	CASSPDRNNEQYF
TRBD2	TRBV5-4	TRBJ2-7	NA	TGTGCCAGCAGCCCCCGGACTAGCGGGAGGGACTACGAGCAGTACTTC	CASSPRTSGRDYEQYF
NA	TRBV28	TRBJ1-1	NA	TGTGCCAGCAGGCCAGTTAACACTGAAGCTTTCTTT	CASRPVNTEAFF
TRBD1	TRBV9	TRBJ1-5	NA	TGTGCCAGCAGCGCAGGGACAGGGATGGGCAATCAGCCCCAGCATTTT	CASSAGTGMGNQPQHF
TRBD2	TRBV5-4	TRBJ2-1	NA	TGTGCCAGCAGCTTGGGACTAGCGGGAATCTACAATGAGCAGTTCTTC	CASSLGLAGIYNEQFF
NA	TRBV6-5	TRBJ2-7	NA	TGTGCCAGCAGTGTACCCTCCCTTGCCTACGAGCAGTACTTC	CASSVPSLAYEQYF